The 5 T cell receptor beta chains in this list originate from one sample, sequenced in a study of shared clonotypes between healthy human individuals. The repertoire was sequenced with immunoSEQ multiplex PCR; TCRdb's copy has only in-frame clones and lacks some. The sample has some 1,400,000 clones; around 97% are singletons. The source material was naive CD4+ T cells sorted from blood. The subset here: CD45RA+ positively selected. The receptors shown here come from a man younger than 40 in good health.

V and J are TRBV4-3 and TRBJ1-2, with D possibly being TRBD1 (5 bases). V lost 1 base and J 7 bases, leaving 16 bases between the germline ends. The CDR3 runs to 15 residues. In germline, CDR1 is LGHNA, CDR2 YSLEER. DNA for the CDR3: TGCGCCAGCAGCCAAGTTGGGGACGTTGTACTTGGCTACACCTTC. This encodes CASSQVGDVVLGYTF.

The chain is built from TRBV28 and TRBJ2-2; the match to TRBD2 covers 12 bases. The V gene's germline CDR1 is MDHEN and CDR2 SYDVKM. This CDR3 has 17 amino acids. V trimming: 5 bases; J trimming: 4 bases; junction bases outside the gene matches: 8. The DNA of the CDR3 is TGTGCCAGCAGTGACTCTAGCGGGAGGGCCTTCACCGGGGAGCTGTTTTTT. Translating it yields CASSDSSGRAFTGELFF.

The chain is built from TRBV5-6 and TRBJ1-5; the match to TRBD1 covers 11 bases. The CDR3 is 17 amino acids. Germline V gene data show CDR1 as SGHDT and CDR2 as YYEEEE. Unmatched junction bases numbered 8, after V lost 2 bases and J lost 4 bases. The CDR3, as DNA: TGTGCCAGCAGCTTACTTTTGGGACAGGGGGTTAATCAGCCCCAGCATTTT. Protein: CASSLLLGQGVNQPQHF.

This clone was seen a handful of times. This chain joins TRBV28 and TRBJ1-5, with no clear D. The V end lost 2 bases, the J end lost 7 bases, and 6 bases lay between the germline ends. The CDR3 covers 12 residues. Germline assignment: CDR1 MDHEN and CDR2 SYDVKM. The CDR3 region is CASSLTQQPQHF. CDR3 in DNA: TGTGCCAGCAGTTTAACGCAACAGCCCCAGCATTTT.

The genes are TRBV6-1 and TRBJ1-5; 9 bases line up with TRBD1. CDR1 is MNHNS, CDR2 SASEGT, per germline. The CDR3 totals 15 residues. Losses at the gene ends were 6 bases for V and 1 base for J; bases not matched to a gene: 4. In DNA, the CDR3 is TGTGCCAGCAGGACAGGGGGGGGAAGCAATCAGCCCCAGCATTTT. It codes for CASRTGGGSNQPQHF.